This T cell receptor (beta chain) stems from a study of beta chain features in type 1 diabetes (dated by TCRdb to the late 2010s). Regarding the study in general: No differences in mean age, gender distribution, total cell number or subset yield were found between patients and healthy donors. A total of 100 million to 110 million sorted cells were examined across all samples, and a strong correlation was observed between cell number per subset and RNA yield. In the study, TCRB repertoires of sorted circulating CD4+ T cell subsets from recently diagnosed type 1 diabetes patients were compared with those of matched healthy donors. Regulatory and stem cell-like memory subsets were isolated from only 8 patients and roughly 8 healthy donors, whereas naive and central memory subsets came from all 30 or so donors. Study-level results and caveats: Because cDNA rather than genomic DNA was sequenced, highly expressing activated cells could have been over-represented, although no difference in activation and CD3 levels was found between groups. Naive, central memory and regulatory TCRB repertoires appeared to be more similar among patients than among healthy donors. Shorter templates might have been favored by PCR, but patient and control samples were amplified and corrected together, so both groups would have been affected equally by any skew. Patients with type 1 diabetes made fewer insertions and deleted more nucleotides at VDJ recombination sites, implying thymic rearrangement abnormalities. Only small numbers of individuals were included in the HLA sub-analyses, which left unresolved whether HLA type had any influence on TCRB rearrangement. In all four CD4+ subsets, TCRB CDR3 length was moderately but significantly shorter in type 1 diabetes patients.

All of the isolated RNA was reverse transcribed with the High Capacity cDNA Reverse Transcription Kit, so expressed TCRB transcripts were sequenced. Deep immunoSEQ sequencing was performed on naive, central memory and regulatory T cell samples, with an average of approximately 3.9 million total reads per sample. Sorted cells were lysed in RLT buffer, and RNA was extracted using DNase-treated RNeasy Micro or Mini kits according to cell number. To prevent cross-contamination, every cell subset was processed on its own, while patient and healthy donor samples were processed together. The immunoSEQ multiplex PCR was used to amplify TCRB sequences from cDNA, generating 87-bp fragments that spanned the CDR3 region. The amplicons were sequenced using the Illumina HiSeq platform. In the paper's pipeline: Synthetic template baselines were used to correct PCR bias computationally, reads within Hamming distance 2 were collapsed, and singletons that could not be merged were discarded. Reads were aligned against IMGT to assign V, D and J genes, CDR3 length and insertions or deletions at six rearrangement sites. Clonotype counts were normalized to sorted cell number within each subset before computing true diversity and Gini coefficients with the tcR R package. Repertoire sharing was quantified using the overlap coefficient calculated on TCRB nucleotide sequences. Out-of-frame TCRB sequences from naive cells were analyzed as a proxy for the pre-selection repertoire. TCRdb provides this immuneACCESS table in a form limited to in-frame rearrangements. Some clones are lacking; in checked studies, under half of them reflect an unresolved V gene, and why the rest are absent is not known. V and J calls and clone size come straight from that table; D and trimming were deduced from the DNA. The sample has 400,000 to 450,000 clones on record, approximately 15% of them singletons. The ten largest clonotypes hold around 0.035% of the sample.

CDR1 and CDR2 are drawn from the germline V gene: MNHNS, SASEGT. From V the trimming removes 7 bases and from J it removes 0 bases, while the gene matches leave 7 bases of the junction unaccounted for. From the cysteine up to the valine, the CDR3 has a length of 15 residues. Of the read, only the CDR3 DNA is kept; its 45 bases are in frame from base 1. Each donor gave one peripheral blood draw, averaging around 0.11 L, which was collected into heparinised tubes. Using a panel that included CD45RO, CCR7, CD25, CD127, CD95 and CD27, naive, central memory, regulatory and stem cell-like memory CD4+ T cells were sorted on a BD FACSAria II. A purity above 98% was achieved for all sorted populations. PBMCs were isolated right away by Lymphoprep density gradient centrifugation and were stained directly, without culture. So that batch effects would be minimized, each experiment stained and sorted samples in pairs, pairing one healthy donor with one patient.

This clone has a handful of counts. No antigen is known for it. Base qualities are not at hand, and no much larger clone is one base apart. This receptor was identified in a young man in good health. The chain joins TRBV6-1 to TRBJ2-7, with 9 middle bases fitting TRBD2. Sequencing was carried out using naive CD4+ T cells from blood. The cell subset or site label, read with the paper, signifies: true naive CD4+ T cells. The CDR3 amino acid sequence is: CASTLASGASYEQYV. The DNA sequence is TGTGCCAGCACCTTAGCTAGCGGGGCCTCCTACGAGCAGTACGTC.